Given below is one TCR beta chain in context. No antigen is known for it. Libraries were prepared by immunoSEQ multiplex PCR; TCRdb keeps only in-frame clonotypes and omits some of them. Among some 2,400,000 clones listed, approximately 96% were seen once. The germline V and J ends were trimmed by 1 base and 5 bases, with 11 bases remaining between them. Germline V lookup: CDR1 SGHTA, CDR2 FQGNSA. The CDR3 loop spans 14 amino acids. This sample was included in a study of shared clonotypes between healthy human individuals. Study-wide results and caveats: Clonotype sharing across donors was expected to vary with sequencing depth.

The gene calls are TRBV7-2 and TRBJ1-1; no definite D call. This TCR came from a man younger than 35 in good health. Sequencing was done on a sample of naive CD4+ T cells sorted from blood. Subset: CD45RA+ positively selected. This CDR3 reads CASSLGTGVTEAFF. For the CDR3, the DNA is TGTGCCAGCAGCTTAGGGACGGGAGTTACTGAAGCTTTCTTT. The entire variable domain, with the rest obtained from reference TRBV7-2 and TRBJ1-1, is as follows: GAGVSQSPSNKVTEKGKDVELRCDPISGHTALYWYRQSLGQGLEFLIYFQGNSAPDKSGLPSDRFSAERTGGSVSTLTIQRTQQEDSAVYLCASSLGTGVTEAFFGQGTRLTVV.